These 18 T cell receptor beta chains came from one sample sequenced in a study of blood T cell repertoires in COVID-19. Assay: immunoSEQ multiplex PCR; the TCRdb copy retains only in-frame clones and omits some. The sample has over 35,000 clones; around nine tenths are singletons. Sequenced input: peripheral blood. The receptors here all came from a man aged 35-49 years with COVID-19, enrolled during active disease.

This chain uses TRBV5-1 with TRBJ2-7; 9 bases align to TRBD1. V gave up 0 bases and J gave up 4 bases; unmatched junction bases: 2. Looked up from germline, CDR1 is SGHRS and CDR2 is YFSETQ. The CDR3 length is 14 residues. Here the CDR3 DNA reads TGCGCCAGCAGCTTGGCCGGGACAGGGTACGAGCAGTACTTC. Residues: CASSLAGTGYEQYF.

The gene calls are TRBV5-5 and TRBJ1-2, with D possibly TRBD1 on 6 matching bases. The CDR3 covers 13 residues. Germline V gene data show CDR1 as SGHKS and CDR2 as YYEKEE (reference sequence). V dropped 3 bases and J dropped 6 bases, with 12 bases sitting between them. The CDR3 nucleotides read TGTGCCAGCAGCTATAGACAGGAGAATGGCTACACCTTC. This gives the protein CASSYRQENGYTF.

In its sample, this clone was seen a few times. V gene TRBV4-2 combines with J gene TRBJ1-1; tentative D call: TRBD1 (6 bases). Between the trimmed V and J ends, which lost 4 bases and 4 bases, there was a span of 13 bases. Germline V gene sequence: CDR1 LGHNA, CDR2 YNFKEQ. This CDR3 comprises 14 residues. The CDR3 sequence: CASSPRGGATEAFF. The CDR3 DNA is TGTGCCAGCAGCCCTAGAGGGGGAGCCACTGAAGCTTTCTTT.

For the CDR3, the DNA is TGTGCCTGGAGTACAAGGACAGCGTTCTATGGCTACACCTTC. It codes for CAWSTRTAFYGYTF. The chain combines TRBV30 with TRBJ1-2, with D possibly being TRBD1 (6 bases). Per germline, CDR1 GTSNPN and CDR2 SVGIG (reference sequence). V shed 2 bases and J shed 4 bases, with 14 bases lying between them. This CDR3 has 14 residues.

The chain joins TRBV19 to TRBJ2-2; no clear D. Deletions cut 0 bases from V and 7 bases from J, with 6 bases between. Germline assignment: CDR1 LNHDA and CDR2 SQIVND (reference sequence). There are 13 residues in the CDR3. CDR3 residues: CASSIDPFGELFF. In nucleotides, the CDR3 is TGTGCCAGTAGTATAGATCCTTTCGGGGAGCTGTTTTTT.

The rearrangement links TRBV18 to TRBJ1-2; unclear D gene. V was trimmed by 0 bases and J by 0 bases, leaving 11 bases between them. The CDR3 runs 16 residues. CDR1 and CDR2 (germline): KGHSH, LQKENI. CDR3 region: CASSPPVTEANYGYTF. In nucleotides, the CDR3 is TGTGCCAGCTCACCACCGGTTACTGAAGCTAACTATGGCTACACCTTC.

J is TRBJ2-3 and V is TRBV5-8, with unresolved D. The CDR3 contains 14 residues. V was clipped by 4 bases and J by 0 bases, with 9 bases between them. Germline CDR1 and CDR2: SGHTS and YDEGEE. In nucleotides, the CDR3 is TGTGCCAGCAGCCACGGTGTTAGCACAGATACGCAGTATTTT. Encoded protein: CASSHGVSTDTQYF.

This clone has more than one count but fewer than ten. V gene TRBV11-2 combines with J gene TRBJ2-7; 8 bases match TRBD1. The V gene's germline CDR1 is SGHAT and CDR2 FQNNGV. Germline trimming cut 2 bases from V and 5 bases from J; bases unmatched to any gene: 8. The CDR3 runs to 15 residues. The CDR3 DNA is TGTGCCAGCAGCTTAAGGGGCAGGGGGCTGGACGAGCAGTACTTC. It encodes CASSLRGRGLDEQYF.

J is TRBJ2-3 and V is TRBV6-5, with 9 nucleotides matching TRBD2. This CDR3 has 14 residues. Trimming at V came to 6 bases and at J to 6 bases, leaving 7 bases not matched to a gene. Germline-derived CDR1 and CDR2 are MNHEY and SVGAGI. The CDR3 region has the DNA TGTGCCAGCAGGATTAGCGGGAGTATGGATACGCAGTATTTT. Translating it yields CASRISGSMDTQYF.

This clone appeared a few times. The gene calls are TRBV6-5 and TRBJ1-4; D unresolved. Trimming left V 3 bases short and J 5 bases short, with 13 bases between. Germline-derived CDR1 and CDR2 are MNHEY and SVGAGI. The length of the CDR3 is 15 residues. CDR3 residues: CASSYSGRENEKLFF. The DNA for the CDR3 is TGTGCCAGCAGTTATTCCGGACGGGAAAATGAAAAACTGTTTTTT.

This clone has only one observation. The chain couples TRBV12-3 or TRBV12-4 to TRBJ1-2, with a tentative D call TRBD1 (6 bases). Trimming shortened V by 2 bases and J by 8 bases, and 12 bases separated the two germline ends. The CDR3 totals 13 residues. CDR3 bases: TGTGCCAGCAGTTTAAATCAGGGGAACGGCTACACCTTC. This translates into CASSLNQGNGYTF.

This clone has just one count. The V and J genes are TRBV18 and TRBJ2-4; 11 bases are a match to TRBD1. Unmatched junction bases numbered 7, after V lost 3 bases and J lost 6 bases. The CDR3 is 16 residues long. CDR1 and CDR2 from the germline V gene are KGHSH and LQKENI. CDR3 in amino acids: CASSPSDRGRGNIQYF. The DNA of the CDR3 is TGTGCCAGCTCACCCTCGGACAGGGGGCGTGGAAACATTCAGTACTTC.

This clone was picked up one time. The chain recombines TRBV7-2 with TRBJ1-6; 7 bases map to TRBD1. V lost 5 bases to trimming and J lost 9 bases; unmatched junction nucleotides: 16. Germline-derived CDR1 and CDR2 are SGHTA and FQGNSA. CDR3 size: 17 residues. CDR3 in amino acids: CASSRGPPGTDGSPLHF. The CDR3 DNA reads TGTGCCAGCAGCCGGGGACCCCCTGGGACAGACGGTTCACCCCTCCACTTT.

The CDR3 loop reads CASSPPLPGDGQPQHF. The CDR3 DNA is TGTGCCAGCAGCCCACCGCTTCCAGGGGACGGTCAGCCCCAGCATTTT. The V gene is TRBV28, the J gene TRBJ1-5, with D perhaps TRBD1 (6 bases). The germline V gene has CDR1 MDHEN and CDR2 SYDVKM. The germline V and J ends were trimmed by 6 bases and 6 bases, with 21 bases remaining between them. This CDR3 has 16 amino acids.

This clone turned up a few times. The CDR3 loop reads CASSSTPGQGSSGNTIYF. Written as DNA, the CDR3 is TGCGCCAGCAGCTCTACTCCGGGACAGGGCTCCTCTGGAAACACCATATATTTT. V usage is TRBV5-1 and J usage is TRBJ1-3, with 9 bases lining up with TRBD1. The CDR3 has 18 residues. Germline loops: CDR1 SGHRS, CDR2 YFSETQ. V was clipped by 3 bases and J by 0 bases; unmatched bases: 10.

The genes are TRBV2 and TRBJ1-1, with D perhaps TRBD1 (5 bases). The CDR3 consists of 15 residues. CDR1 and CDR2 from the germline V gene are SNHLY and FYNNEI. V gave up 6 bases and J gave up 11 bases, with 25 bases separating them. CDR3 amino acids: CASREPQVLQSAAFF. CDR3 coding DNA: TGTGCCAGCAGGGAACCACAGGTCCTTCAATCTGCGGCTTTCTTT.

This clone appeared once. This chain joins TRBV21-1 and TRBJ2-5; TRBD1 reflects the table's D call only, with no check against the DNA. TRBV21-1 is an annotated pseudogene. The CDR3 is 15 residues long. The CDR3 region has the DNA TGTGCCAGCACCGAAACGGACAGGGGTCTGGAGACCCAGTACTTC. Its translation is CASTETDRGLETQYF.

CDR3 DNA sequence: TGTGCCAGCAGCCCTAGCGGGGAGAGCTCCTACGAGCAGTACTTC. Translating gives CASSPSGESSYEQYF. The chain joins TRBV13 to TRBJ2-7; 9 bases match TRBD2. The CDR3 loop spans 15 amino acids. Germline V lookup: CDR1 PRHDT, CDR2 FYEKMQ (reference sequence). V shed 5 bases and J 0 bases; nucleotides not matched to a gene: 5. The full variable domain, completed using reference TRBV13 and TRBJ2-7, is AAGVIQSPRHLIKEKRETATLKCYPIPRHDTVYWYQQGPGQDPQFLISFYEKMQSDKGSIPDRFSAQQFSDYHSELNMSSLELGDSALYFCASSPSGESSYEQYFGPGTRLTVT.